Below, one T cell receptor beta chain is given with its context. Its antigen is unknown. The data were produced by immunoSEQ multiplex PCR, yet TCRdb's version contains in-frame clones alone and is incomplete. The table lists about 90,000 clones, around 88% of them singletons, with approximately 10% in the top ten. This record belongs to a study of T cell responses to AZD1222 COVID-19 vaccine. CDR1 LGHNA and CDR2 YSLEER come from the germline V gene. V dropped 0 bases and J dropped 2 bases, with 8 bases sitting between them. The CDR3 has 14 amino acids. The study, taken as a whole, reports: Mapped onto spike, vaccine-associated CD4 TCRs spanned it and were dominant at 160-218 and 743-854.

The V gene is TRBV4-3, the J gene TRBJ2-7; D ambiguous. This sequence was found in an adult in good health. The source was peripheral blood, collected on day 0 of MenACWY control vaccination. The CDR3 DNA reads TGCGCCAGCAGCCAAGACACGGTTACCTACGAGCAGTACTTC. Its protein product is CASSQDTVTYEQYF.